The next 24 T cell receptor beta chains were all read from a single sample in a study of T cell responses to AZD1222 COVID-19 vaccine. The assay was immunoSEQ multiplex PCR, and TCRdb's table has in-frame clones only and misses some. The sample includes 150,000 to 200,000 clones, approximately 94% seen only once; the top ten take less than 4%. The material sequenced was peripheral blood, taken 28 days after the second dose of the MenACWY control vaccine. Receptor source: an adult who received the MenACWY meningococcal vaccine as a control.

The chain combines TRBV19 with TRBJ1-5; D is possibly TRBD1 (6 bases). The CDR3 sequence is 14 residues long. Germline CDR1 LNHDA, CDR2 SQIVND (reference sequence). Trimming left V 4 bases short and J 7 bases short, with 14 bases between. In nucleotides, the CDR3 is TGTGCCAGTAGTACACAGGGAAAGGGGCAGCCCCAGCATTTT. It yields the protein CASSTQGKGQPQHF.

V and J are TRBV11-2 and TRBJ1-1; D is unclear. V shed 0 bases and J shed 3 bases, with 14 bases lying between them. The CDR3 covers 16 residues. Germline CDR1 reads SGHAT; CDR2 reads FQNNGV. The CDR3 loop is CASSLDSWLKYTEAFF. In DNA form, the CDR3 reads TGTGCCAGCAGCTTAGATTCGTGGCTTAAGTACACTGAAGCTTTCTTT.

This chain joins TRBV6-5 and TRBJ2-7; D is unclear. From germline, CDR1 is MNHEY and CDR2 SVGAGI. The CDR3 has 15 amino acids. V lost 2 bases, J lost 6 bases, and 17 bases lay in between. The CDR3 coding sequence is TGTGCCAGCAGTTACCAGAGTTCAGGACGGAGCGAGCAGTACTTC. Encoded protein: CASSYQSSGRSEQYF.

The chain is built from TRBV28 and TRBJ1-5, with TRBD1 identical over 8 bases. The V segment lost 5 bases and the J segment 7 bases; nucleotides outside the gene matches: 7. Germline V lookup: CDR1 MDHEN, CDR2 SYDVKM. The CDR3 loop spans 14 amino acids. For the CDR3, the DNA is TGTGCCAGCAGTGCCCAGGGGGCTTGGCAGCCCCAGCATTTT. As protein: CASSAQGAWQPQHF.

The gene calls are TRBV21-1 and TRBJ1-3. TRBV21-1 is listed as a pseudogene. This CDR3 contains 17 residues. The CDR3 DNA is TGTGCCAGCAGCAAAGGGGGGAGGCGGTGCTCTGGAAACACCATATATTTT. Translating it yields CASSKGGRRCSGNTIYF.

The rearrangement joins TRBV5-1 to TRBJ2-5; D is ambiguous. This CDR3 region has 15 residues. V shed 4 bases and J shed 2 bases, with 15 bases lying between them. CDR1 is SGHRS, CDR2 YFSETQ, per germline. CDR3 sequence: CASSPIGTLQETQYF. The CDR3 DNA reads TGCGCCAGCAGCCCTATTGGCACGTTACAAGAGACCCAGTACTTC.

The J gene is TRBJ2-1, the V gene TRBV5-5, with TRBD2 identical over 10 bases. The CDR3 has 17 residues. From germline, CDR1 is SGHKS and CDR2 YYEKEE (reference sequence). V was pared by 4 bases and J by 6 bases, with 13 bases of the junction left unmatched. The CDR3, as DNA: TGTGCCAGCAGCGGAGGATCGGGGACTAGCGTCTTCAATGAGCAGTTCTTC. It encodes CASSGGSGTSVFNEQFF.

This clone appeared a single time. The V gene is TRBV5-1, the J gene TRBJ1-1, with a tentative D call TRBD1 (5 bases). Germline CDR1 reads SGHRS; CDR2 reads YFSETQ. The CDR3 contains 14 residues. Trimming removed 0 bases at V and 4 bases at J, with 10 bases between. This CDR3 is CASSLERGGTEAFF. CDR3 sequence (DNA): TGCGCCAGCAGCTTGGAACGGGGGGGCACTGAAGCTTTCTTT. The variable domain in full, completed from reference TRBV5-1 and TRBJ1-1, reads KAGVTQTPRYLIKTRGQQVTLSCSPISGHRSVSWYQQTPGQGLQFLFEYFSETQRNKGNFPGRFSGRQFSNSRSEMNVSTLELGDSALYLCASSLERGGTEAFFGQGTRLTVV.

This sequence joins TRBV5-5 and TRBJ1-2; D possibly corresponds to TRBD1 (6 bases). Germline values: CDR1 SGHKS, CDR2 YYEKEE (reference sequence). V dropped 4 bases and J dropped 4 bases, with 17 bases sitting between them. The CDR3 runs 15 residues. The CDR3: CASSLGDTAGYGYTF. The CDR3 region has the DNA TGTGCCAGCAGCCTGGGGGACACCGCTGGCTATGGCTACACCTTC.

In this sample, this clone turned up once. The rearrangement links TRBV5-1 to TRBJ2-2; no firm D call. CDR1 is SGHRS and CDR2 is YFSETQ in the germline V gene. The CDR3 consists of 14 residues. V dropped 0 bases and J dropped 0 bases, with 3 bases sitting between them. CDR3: CASSLDPNTGELFF. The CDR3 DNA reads TGCGCCAGCAGCTTGGACCCGAACACCGGGGAGCTGTTTTTT.

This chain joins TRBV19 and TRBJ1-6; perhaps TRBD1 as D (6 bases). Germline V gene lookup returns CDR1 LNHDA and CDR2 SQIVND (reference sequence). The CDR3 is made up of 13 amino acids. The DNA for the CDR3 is TGTGTCCATCCCGGGACAATAGGATCACCCCTCCACTTT. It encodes CVHPGTIGSPLHF.

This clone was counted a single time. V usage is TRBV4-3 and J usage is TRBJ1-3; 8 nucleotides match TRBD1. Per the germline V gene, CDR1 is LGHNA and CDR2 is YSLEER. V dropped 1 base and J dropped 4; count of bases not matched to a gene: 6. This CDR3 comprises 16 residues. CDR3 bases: TGCGCCAGCAGCCAAGGGACAGGGCGATCGGGAAACACCATATATTTT. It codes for CASSQGTGRSGNTIYF.

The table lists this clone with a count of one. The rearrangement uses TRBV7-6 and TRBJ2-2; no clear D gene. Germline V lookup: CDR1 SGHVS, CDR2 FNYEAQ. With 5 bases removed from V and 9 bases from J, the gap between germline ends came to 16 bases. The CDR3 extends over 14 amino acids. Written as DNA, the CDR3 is TGTGCCAGCAGCCCGCAGGATGTACGTAGGGAGCTGTTTTTT. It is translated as CASSPQDVRRELFF.

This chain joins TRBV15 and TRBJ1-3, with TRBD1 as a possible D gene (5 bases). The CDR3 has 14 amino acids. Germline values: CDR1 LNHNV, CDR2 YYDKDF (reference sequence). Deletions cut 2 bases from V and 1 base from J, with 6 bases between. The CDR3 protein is CATSRQGSGNTIYF. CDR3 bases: TGTGCCACCAGCAGACAGGGTTCTGGAAACACCATATATTTT.

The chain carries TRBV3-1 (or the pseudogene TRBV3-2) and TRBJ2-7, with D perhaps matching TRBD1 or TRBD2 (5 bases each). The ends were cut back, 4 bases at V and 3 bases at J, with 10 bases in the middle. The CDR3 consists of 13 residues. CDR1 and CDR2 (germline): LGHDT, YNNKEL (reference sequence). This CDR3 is CASSPGTYYEQYF. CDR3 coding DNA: TGTGCCAGCAGCCCCGGGACCTACTACGAGCAGTACTTC.

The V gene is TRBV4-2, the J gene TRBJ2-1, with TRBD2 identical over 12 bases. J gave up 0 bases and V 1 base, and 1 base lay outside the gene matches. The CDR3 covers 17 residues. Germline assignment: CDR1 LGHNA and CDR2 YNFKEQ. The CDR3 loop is CASSQVTSGSSYNEQFF. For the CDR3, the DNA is TGTGCCAGCAGCCAAGTGACTAGCGGGAGCTCCTACAATGAGCAGTTCTTC.

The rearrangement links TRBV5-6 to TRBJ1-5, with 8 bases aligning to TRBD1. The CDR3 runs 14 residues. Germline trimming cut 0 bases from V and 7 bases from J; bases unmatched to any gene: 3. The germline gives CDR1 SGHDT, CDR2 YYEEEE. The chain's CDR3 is CASSLGQGRQPQHF. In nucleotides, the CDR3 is TGTGCCAGCAGCTTGGGACAGGGGAGACAGCCCCAGCATTTT.

The CDR3 bases are TGTGCCAGCAGCCGTATGGCTGGGGCCGGCGGGGAGCTGTTTTTT. This gives the protein CASSRMAGAGGELFF. V and J are TRBV7-3 and TRBJ2-2; D possibly corresponds to TRBD1 (5 bases). The V and J ends lost 5 bases and 7 bases respectively, with 17 bases between them. This CDR3 has 15 amino acids. CDR1 is SGHTA, CDR2 FQGTGA, per germline.

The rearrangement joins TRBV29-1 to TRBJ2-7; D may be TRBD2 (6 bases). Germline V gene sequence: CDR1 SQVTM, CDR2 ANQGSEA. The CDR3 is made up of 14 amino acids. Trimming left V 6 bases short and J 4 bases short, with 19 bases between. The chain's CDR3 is CSVIRDAGLYEQYF. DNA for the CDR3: TGCAGCGTGATCCGGGACGCAGGACTATACGAGCAGTACTTC.

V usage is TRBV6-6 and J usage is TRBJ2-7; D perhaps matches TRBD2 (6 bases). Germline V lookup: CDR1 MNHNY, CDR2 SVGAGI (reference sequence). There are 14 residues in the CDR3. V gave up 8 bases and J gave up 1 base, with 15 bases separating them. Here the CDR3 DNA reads TGTGCCAGCGGGGCGGGACGTCGGTCCTACGAGCAGTACTTC. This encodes CASGAGRRSYEQYF.

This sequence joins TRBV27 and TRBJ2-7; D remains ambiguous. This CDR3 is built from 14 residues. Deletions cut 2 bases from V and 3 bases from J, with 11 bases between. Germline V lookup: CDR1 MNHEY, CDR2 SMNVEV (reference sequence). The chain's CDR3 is CASSLQFSYYEQYF. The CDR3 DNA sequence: TGTGCCAGCAGTTTACAGTTCTCTTACTACGAGCAGTACTTC.

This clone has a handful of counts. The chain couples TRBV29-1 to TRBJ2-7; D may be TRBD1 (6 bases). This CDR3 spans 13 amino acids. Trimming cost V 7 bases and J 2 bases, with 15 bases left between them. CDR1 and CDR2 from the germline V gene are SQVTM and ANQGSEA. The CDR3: CSAAAGDPYEQYF. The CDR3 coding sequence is TGCAGCGCTGCCGCAGGGGACCCCTACGAGCAGTACTTC.

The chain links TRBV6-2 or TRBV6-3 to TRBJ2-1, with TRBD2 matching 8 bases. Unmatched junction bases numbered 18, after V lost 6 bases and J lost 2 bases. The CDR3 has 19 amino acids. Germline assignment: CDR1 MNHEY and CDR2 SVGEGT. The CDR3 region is CASSSPRGPTSGTYNEQFF. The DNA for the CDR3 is TGTGCCAGCAGCTCACCAAGGGGCCCAACTAGCGGAACCTACAATGAGCAGTTCTTC.

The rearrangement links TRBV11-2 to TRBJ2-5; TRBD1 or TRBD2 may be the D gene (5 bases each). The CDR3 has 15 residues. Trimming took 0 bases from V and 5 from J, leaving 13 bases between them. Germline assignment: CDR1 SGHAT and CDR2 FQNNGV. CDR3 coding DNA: TGTGCCAGCAGCTTAGATCTGGGGGTTAGTGAGACCCAGTACTTC. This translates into CASSLDLGVSETQYF.